The clone carrying this TCR beta chain came up a few times. Sequenced by immunoSEQ multiplex PCR; TCRdb stores in-frame clones only, minus some. This sample has about 260,000 clones, with about 87% found just once. This specimen belongs to a study of blood T cell repertoires in COVID-19. About the research overall: Sources were T cells, B-cell-depleted T cells, or PBMCs; the material itself was cDNA or gDNA.

Trimming left V 5 bases short and J 1 base short, with 12 bases between. This CDR3 is 15 amino acids long. Germline CDR1 SGHTA, CDR2 FQGTGA. This TCR came from a man aged 55 to 69 who had recovered from COVID-19. This sequence joins TRBV7-3 and TRBJ2-1, with a tentative D call TRBD1 (5 bases). Material: peripheral blood. The CDR3 DNA sequence: TGTGCCAGCAGCCCTCAGGGCTTGTCCTACAATGAGCAGTTCTTC. Amino acids: CASSPQGLSYNEQFF.